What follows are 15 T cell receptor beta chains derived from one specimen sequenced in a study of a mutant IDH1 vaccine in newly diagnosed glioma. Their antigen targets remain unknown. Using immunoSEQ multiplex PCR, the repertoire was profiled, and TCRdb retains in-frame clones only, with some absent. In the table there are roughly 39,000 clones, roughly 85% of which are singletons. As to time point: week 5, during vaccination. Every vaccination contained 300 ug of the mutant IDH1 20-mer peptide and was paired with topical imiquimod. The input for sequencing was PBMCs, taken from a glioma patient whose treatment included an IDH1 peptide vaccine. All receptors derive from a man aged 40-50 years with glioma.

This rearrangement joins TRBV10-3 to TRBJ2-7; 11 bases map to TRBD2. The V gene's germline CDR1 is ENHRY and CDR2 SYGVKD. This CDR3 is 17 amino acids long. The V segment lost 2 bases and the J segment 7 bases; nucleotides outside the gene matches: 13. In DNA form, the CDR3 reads TGTGCCATCAGTGAGATGTTAGGACTAGCGGGTCCGGGGGAGCAGTACTTC. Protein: CAISEMLGLAGPGEQYF.

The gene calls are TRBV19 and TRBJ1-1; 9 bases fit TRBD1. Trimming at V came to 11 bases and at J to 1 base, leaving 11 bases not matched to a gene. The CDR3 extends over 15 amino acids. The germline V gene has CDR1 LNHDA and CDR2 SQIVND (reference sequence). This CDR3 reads CAVALQGAPNTEAFF. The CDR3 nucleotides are TGTGCCGTAGCCTTACAGGGGGCCCCGAACACTGAAGCTTTCTTT.

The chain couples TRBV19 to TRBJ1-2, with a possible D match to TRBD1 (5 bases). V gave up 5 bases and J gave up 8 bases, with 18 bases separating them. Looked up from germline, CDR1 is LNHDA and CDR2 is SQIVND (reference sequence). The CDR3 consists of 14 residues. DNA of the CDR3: TGTGCCAGTAGTGAACGGGGGGTGAGCAACGGCTACACCTTC. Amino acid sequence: CASSERGVSNGYTF.

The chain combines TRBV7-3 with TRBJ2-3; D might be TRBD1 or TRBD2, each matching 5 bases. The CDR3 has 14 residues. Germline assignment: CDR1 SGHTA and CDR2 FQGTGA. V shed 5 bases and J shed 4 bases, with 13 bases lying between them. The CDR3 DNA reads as TGTGCCAGCAGCGCCAATGGGGGTTCAGATACGCAGTATTTT. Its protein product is CASSANGGSDTQYF.

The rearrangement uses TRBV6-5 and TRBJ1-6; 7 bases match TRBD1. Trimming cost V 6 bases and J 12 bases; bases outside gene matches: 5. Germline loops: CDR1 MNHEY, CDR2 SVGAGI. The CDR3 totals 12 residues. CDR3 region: CASRYRGGPLHF. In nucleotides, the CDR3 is TGTGCCAGCAGATACAGGGGAGGACCCCTCCACTTT.

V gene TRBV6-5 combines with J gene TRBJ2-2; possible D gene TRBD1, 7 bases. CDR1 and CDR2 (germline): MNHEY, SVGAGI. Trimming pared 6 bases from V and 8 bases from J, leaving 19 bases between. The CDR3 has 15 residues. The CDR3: CASRPGTAGGGELFF. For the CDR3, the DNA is TGTGCCAGCAGGCCCGGGACAGCCGGGGGAGGGGAGCTGTTTTTT.

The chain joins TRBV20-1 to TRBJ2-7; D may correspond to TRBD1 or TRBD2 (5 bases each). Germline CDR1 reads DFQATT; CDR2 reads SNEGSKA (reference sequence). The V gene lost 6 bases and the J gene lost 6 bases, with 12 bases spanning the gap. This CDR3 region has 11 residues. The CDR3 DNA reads TGCAGTGCCCTGCCAGGGACCGAGCAGTACTTC. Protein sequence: CSALPGTEQYF.

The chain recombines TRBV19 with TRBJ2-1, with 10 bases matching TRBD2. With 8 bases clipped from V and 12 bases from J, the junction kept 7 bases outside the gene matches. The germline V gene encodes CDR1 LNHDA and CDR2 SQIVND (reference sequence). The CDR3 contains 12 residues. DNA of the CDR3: TGTGCCAGTGGGGCAGCGGGAGGGCGGCAGTTCTTC. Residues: CASGAAGGRQFF. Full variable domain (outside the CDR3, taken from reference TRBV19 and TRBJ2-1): DGGITQSPKYLFRKEGQNVTLSCEQNLNHDAMYWYRQDPGQGLRLIYYSQIVNDFQKGDIAEGYSVSREKKESFPLTVTSAQKNPTAFYLCASGAAGGRQFFGPGTRLTVL.

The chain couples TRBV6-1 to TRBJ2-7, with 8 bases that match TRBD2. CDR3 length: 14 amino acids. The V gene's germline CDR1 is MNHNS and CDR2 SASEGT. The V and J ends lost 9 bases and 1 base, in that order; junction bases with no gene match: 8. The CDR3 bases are TGTGCCAGTGGGATCTTAGCGGGGTCCTACGAGCAGTACTTC. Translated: CASGILAGSYEQYF.

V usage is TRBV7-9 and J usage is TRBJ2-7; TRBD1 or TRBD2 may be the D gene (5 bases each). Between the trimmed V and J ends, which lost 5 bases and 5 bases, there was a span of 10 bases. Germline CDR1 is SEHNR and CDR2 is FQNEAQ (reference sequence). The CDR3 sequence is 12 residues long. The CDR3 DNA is TGTGCCAGCAGCCGGGACGTAAACGAGCAGTACTTC. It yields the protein CASSRDVNEQYF.

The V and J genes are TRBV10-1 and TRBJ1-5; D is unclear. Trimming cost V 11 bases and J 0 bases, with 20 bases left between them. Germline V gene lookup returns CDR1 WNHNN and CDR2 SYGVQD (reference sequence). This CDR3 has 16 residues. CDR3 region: CAVARRTGPSNQPQHF. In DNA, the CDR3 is TGCGCCGTCGCGCGGCGGACCGGACCTAGCAATCAGCCCCAGCATTTT.

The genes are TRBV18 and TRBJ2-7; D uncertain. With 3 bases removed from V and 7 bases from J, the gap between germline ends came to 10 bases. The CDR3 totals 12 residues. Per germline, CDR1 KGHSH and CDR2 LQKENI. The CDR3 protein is CASSPSLREQYF. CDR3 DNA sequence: TGTGCCAGCTCACCTTCGCTGCGAGAGCAGTACTTC.

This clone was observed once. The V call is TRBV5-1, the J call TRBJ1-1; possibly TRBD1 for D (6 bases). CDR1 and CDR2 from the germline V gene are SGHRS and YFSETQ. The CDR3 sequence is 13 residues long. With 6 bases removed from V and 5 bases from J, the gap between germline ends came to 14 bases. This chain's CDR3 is CASNDGGLTEAFF. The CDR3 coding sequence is TGCGCCAGCAACGACGGGGGGCTGACTGAAGCTTTCTTT.

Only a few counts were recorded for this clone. The CDR3 DNA is TGTGCCAGCAGCTTCCCCCCGAACACCGGGGAGCTGTTTTTT. Protein product: CASSFPPNTGELFF. The V gene is TRBV11-2, the J gene TRBJ2-2; D is uncertain. The length of the CDR3 is 14 residues. The germline gives CDR1 SGHAT, CDR2 FQNNGV. Trimming removed 3 bases from V and 0 bases from J, with 5 bases in between.

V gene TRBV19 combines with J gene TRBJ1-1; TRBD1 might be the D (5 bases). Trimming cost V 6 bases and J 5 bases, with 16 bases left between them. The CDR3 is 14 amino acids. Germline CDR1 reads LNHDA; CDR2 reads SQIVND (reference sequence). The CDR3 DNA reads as TGTGCCAGTAGAGTCAGCGGGGGTTGGACTGAAGCTTTCTTT. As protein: CASRVSGGWTEAFF. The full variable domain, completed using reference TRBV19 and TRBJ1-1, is DGGITQSPKYLFRKEGQNVTLSCEQNLNHDAMYWYRQDPGQGLRLIYYSQIVNDFQKGDIAEGYSVSREKKESFPLTVTSAQKNPTAFYLCASRVSGGWTEAFFGQGTRLTVV.